The entry below gives a single T cell receptor (beta chain) sequence along with its context. This clonotype was seen repeatedly, ten times or more. Its antigen is still unknown. No base quality information exists; no much larger clone differs at one position. Stable Graves' hyperthyroidism was defined as no progression to ophthalmopathy during 18 months of follow-up. Hyperthyroidism patients were newly diagnosed, had a disease duration of under 2 months, and were aged 18 to 65 years. The study excluded patients with uncontrolled infections, other autoimmune diseases, pregnancy or lactation. Diagnoses were established on the basis of clinical symptoms, serum thyroxine and TRAb, thyroid ultrasound, and orbital computed tomography. PBMCs were separated from roughly 10 ml of fresh peripheral blood using Ficoll-Paque density gradient centrifugation. Trizol reagent was used to extract total RNA, and RNA quality was then checked on an Agilent 2100 Bioanalyzer.

This entry comes from a study of T cells in Graves' hyperthyroidism and ophthalmopathy (dated by TCRdb to the late 2010s). For the wider study: Peripheral blood was collected at initial diagnosis, before any treatment. A discovery cohort of about 96 patients, about 40 with Graves' ophthalmopathy and 55 to 60 with stable Graves' hyperthyroidism, was used to find distinguishing TCR V-J signatures. An independent validation cohort of 18 to 20 hyperthyroidism patients and approximately 16 patients who later progressed to ophthalmopathy tested prospective prediction of ophthalmopathy. The 100 or so discovery patients were divided at random into training and test sets in a 7:3 ratio. In six Graves' hyperthyroidism patients, the study also compared T-cell repertoires from thyroid tissue with T-cell repertoires from blood. After blood sampling, hyperthyroidism patients were treated with methimazole at a starting dose of 30 mg daily, and ophthalmopathy patients were treated with high-dose intravenous methylprednisolone. The paper describes TCR Vbeta CDR3 sequencing of 120 to 150 peripheral blood samples, made up of 43 ophthalmopathy patients, around 78 hyperthyroidism patients and 17 progressor patients. General conclusions and limits of the study: In validation, the model predicted progression to ophthalmopathy with approximately 70% sensitivity and around 72% specificity, a median of about six months before onset. Most expanded thyroid clonotypes (frequency above 0.001) were also detected in blood, a finding suggesting that blood repertoires may reflect thyroid immune responses. A 13 V-J signature model separated ophthalmopathy from stable hyperthyroidism, with around 88% sensitivity and roughly 84% specificity in cross-validation and 80%/75% in testing. No statistical method was used to set the sample size in advance, and investigators knew the group allocation.

The TCR beta CDR3 regions were amplified from the RNA transcripts. For the first round of RT-PCR on the TCR CDR3, the HTBI primer set was used together with the Qiagen OneStep RT-PCR kit. Libraries were constructed in a second round of multiplex PCR, after which size selection and purification were carried out. Sequencing of the libraries was done on an Illumina HiSeq2000 using paired-end 100 bp reads. The source study handled its data this way. Raw data were processed with SOAPnuke, discarding reads with adapters, uncalled bases, mean Phred below 15, or no exact constant-primer or identifier match. COPE v1.2.5 was used to merge high-quality paired reads, and clonotypes were defined as unique nucleotide sequences. Clonotypes were aligned to IMGT TRBV, TRBD and TRBJ reference segments using MiTCR v1.1. Only V-J combinations with frequency above 0.0001, covering about 99% of repertoires, were analysed. A TCS score was defined as the ratio of F50 (clonal expansion) to E x V (chaos), with BLOSUM62-based TCRdist applied between CDR3 peptides within each V-J. Welch's t-statistics and random forest reduced fewer than 600 V-J features to roughly 13, which were used in a naive Bayes classifier (R e1071). Clones were called with MiXCR by TCRdb after fastp trimmed the public reads at Q25, and only in-frame beta chains were retained. Here each entry gathers all rows of one CDR3 protein and keeps the most common genes and DNA. TCRdb, not the authors, supplied the V and J calls. The sample table contains roughly 380,000 distinct CDR3 sequences; only one count was recorded for over 11% of them. The ten most abundant clones make up 9.5% to 11% of the sample.

Including cysteine and phenylalanine, the CDR3 has 12 amino acids. The kept DNA is CDR3 alone, 36 bases in frame from the first base. The V and J ends are trimmed by 1 base and 9 bases, leaving 8 bases between them. CDR1 LGHDT and CDR2 YNNKEL are derived from the germline V gene (reference sequence). The sequenced sample was blood. The sequence was obtained from a woman aged 60 to 75 with Graves' hyperthyroidism. The V gene is TRBV3-1 and the J gene is TRBJ2-3; the D gene identity is not certain. CDR3 loop: CASSQVTRTQYF. The nucleotide sequence is TGTGCCAGCAGCCAAGTGACTCGCACGCAGTATTTT.